Listed below are T cell receptor beta chains from one sample, sequenced in a study of blood T cells in healthy people across ages. TCRdb used MiXCR to reprocess the 5' RACE reads, holding one entry per CDR3 protein. The table lists hundreds of thousands of distinct CDR3 sequences, approximately 51% of them singletons. Material for sequencing was blood. These receptors all come from a man aged 60 to 75 in good health. CDR3s include the opening cysteine and the closing phenylalanine or tryptophan. The order of the fields is J gene, V gene, CDR3 length, clone size, D gene, CDR3 DNA, CDR3 protein. The D gene is left open where the match is weak. Rows may omit the clone size; those that give it use once, few, many or a size class.

>TRBJ2-1|TRBV7-9|15|NA|NA
TGTGCCAGCAGCTGCAGACGGGGCTCCTACAATGAGCAGTTCTTC
CASSCRRGSYNEQFF
>TRBJ2-6|TRBV3-1|17|NA|NA
TGTGCCAGCAGCCAAGATCTTTGGGTCTCTGGGGCCAACGTCCTGACTTTC
CASSQDLWVSGANVLTF
>TRBJ2-7|TRBV7-2|14|NA|NA
TGTGCCAGCAGCTTTAGCGACCTTTCCTACGAGCAGTACTTC
CASSFSDLSYEQYF
>TRBJ1-4|TRBV6-6|14|NA|NA
TGTGCCAGCAGTTACAGAGGGTTAGGGGAAAAACTGTTTTTT
CASSYRGLGEKLFF
>TRBJ1-1|TRBV25-1|13|few|NA
TGTGCCAGCAGTGAAGCGGGGGCGGGGAAAGCTTTCTTT
CASSEAGAGKAFF
>TRBJ2-5|TRBV20-1|15|NA|TRBD1
TGCAGTGCTAGAGATCCGACAGGGGGTCTCGAGACCCAGTACTTC
CSARDPTGGLETQYF
>TRBJ2-5|TRBV3-1|15|few|NA
TGTGCCAGCAGCCAAGAATCGGCGGGGCAAGAGACCCAGTACTTC
CASSQESAGQETQYF
>TRBJ1-2|TRBV6-1|14|few|NA
TGTGCCAGCAGTGATTGGGGCCTCCTCGTCCGCTACACCTTC
CASSDWGLLVRYTF
>TRBJ2-3|TRBV5-6|16|NA|TRBD2
TGTGCCAGCACCTGGGGACTAGCGGGAACGACAGATACGCAGTATTTT
CASTWGLAGTTDTQYF
>TRBJ2-5|TRBV7-9|13|NA|NA
TGTGCCGGAACGAACAGGTCCCAAGAGACCCAGTACTTC
CAGTNRSQETQYF
>TRBJ2-3|TRBV10-3|13|NA|TRBD2
TGTGCCATCAGTCGGGGGGGGGCAGATACGCAGTATTTT
CAISRGGADTQYF
>TRBJ2-1|TRBV15|15|NA|NA
TGTGCCACCAGCAGAGTTTTAACTTCCTACAATGAGCAGTTCTTC
CATSRVLTSYNEQFF
>TRBJ1-2|TRBV29-1|13|NA|NA
TGCAGCGGGTCGACAGGCCGTAACTATGGCTACACCTTC
CSGSTGRNYGYTF
>TRBJ2-1|TRBV5-1|14|few|NA
TGCGCCAGCAGCCCCACAACGGAGGGGAGTGAGCAGTTCTTC
CASSPTTEGSEQFF
>TRBJ2-7|TRBV28|16|NA|NA
TGTGCCAGCCGTCTATGGGGGTCTGGAGACTCCTACGAGCAGTACTTC
CASRLWGSGDSYEQYF
>TRBJ2-3|TRBV12-3/TRBV12-4|14|few|TRBD2
TGTGCCAGCAGTTTCGCGGGGGGGCGAGATACGCAGTATTTT
CASSFAGGRDTQYF
>TRBJ1-6|TRBV6-4|14|NA|TRBD1
TGTGCCAGCAGTGAGGCAGGGGGGTTTTCACCCCTCCACTTT
CASSEAGGFSPLHF
>TRBJ2-7|TRBV10-3|16|NA|TRBD1
TGTGCCATCAGTGATCCCCGGGACAGAGGCTCCTACGAGCAGTACTTC
CAISDPRDRGSYEQYF
>TRBJ2-1|TRBV3-1|15|NA|TRBD2
TGTGCCAGCAGCCAAGTGCTAGCGGGGGGCTATGAGCAGTTCTTC
CASSQVLAGGYEQFF
>TRBJ2-7|TRBV5-1|14|NA|NA
TGCGCCAGCAGTTACCGGGACCAAGGGAGCGAGCAGTACTTC
CASSYRDQGSEQYF
>TRBJ2-1|TRBV7-9|16|NA|NA
TGTGCCAGCAGCCCCGCTCGCCGAGGGACCTACAATGAGCAGTTCTTC
CASSPARRGTYNEQFF
>TRBJ2-7|TRBV6-5|13|NA|NA
TGTGCCAGCAGTTACGGGGGGAATCGGGAGCAGTACTTC
CASSYGGNREQYF
>TRBJ2-5|TRBV30|11|NA|NA
TGTGCCTGGAGCGGCCTCGAGACCCAGTACTTC
CAWSGLETQYF
>TRBJ2-3|TRBV18|15|once|NA
TGTGCCAGCTCACCGGATGGGCTGGAGACAGATACGCAGTATTTT
CASSPDGLETDTQYF
>TRBJ2-1|TRBV4-1|15|NA|TRBD2
TGCGCCAGCAGCCAAGAGGCTAGCGGGACCACCAAGCAGTTCTTC
CASSQEASGTTKQFF
>TRBJ2-3|TRBV28|16|NA|NA
TGTGCCAGCAGTTCACAACAGGGCCCCAACACAGATACGCAGTATTTT
CASSSQQGPNTDTQYF
>TRBJ2-1|TRBV6-5|16|NA|TRBD2
TGTGCCAGCAGTACCTCTGGCAGCGGGAGGTACAATGAGCAGTTCTTC
CASSTSGSGRYNEQFF
>TRBJ2-3|TRBV9|12|NA|NA
TGTGCCAGCAGCGTATATGAGGGAACGCAGTATTTT
CASSVYEGTQYF
>TRBJ2-1|TRBV29-1|17|NA|NA
TGCAGCGTACCTGGACTACGAATCGCCACTATTAACAATGAGCAGTTCTTC
CSVPGLRIATINNEQFF
>TRBJ2-2|TRBV7-9|16|NA|TRBD1
TGTGCCAGCAGGGAACGGGACAGGGAGATACCCGGGGAGCTGTTTTTT
CASRERDREIPGELFF
>TRBJ2-3|TRBV12-3/TRBV12-4|14|NA|NA
TGTGCCAGCAGACCGGGACTCCGCACAGATACGCAGTATTTT
CASRPGLRTDTQYF
>TRBJ2-7|TRBV27|15|NA|TRBD2
TGTGCCAGCAGTCCTTTGAGAGCGGGATCCTACGAGCAGTACTTC
CASSPLRAGSYEQYF
>TRBJ1-3|TRBV29-1|14|NA|TRBD1
TGCAGCGTCCAAGGACAGGGAACTGGAAACACCATATATTTT
CSVQGQGTGNTIYF
>TRBJ2-6|TRBV4-3|18|NA|NA
TGCGCCAGCAGCCAGGACCATAGACAGGCAGCTGGGGCCAACGTCCTGACTTTC
CASSQDHRQAAGANVLTF
>TRBJ2-5|TRBV7-2|16|few|NA
TGTGCCAGCAGCTTAGTTATACTAATGACCCAAGAGACCCAGTACTTC
CASSLVILMTQETQYF
>TRBJ2-5|TRBV18|16|NA|NA
TGTGCCAGCTCACCATCAATCGGGGCCTCCGGGAAGACCCAGTACTTC
CASSPSIGASGKTQYF
>TRBJ2-1|TRBV7-9|15|NA|NA
TGTGCCAGCAGGAAACGGGACCCTACCTACAATGAGCAGTTCTTC
CASRKRDPTYNEQFF
>TRBJ1-2|TRBV28|14|few|TRBD1
TGTGCCAGCAGCCTGGCCGGGACAGGGGATGGCTACACCTTC
CASSLAGTGDGYTF
>TRBJ2-5|TRBV24-1|12|NA|NA
TGTGCCACTGAGGACAGAGAAGAGACCCAGTACTTC
CATEDREETQYF
>TRBJ1-2|TRBV2|14|NA|TRBD1
TGTGCCAGCAGTGAGCGACAGGGGTACTATGGCTACACCTTC
CASSERQGYYGYTF
>TRBJ2-3|TRBV2|15|few|NA
TGTGCCAGCAGTCCTCTGGATCGCCAAGCGGATACGCAGTATTTT
CASSPLDRQADTQYF
>TRBJ1-1|TRBV4-2|13|once|TRBD1
TGTGCCAGCAGCCAACAGGGGGACACTGAAGCTTTCTTT
CASSQQGDTEAFF
>TRBJ2-5|TRBV20-1|13|NA|TRBD1
TGCAGTGCCCAGGACAGGGCGGCAGAGACCCAGTACTTC
CSAQDRAAETQYF
>TRBJ2-5|TRBV10-1|14|few|NA
TGCGCCAGCAGTGAGGCCCAAGAGCTAGAGACCCAGTACTTC
CASSEAQELETQYF
>TRBJ2-7|TRBV20-1|14|few|NA
TGCAGTGCTAACGGGCCGCTGAGGGTGGGGGAGCAGTACTTC
CSANGPLRVGEQYF
>TRBJ2-7|TRBV6-1|13|NA|TRBD1
TGTGCCAGCGGGGGACAGGGAGGCTACGAGCAGTACTTC
CASGGQGGYEQYF
>TRBJ2-3|TRBV3-1|14|few|NA
TGTGCCAGCAGCCCTACCAAAAATTCGGATACGCAGTATTTT
CASSPTKNSDTQYF
>TRBJ1-2|TRBV7-9|17|NA|TRBD1
TGTGCCAGCAGCTTAGGGGCCGGACAGGGCACAGTCTATGGCTACACCTTC
CASSLGAGQGTVYGYTF
>TRBJ2-3|TRBV20-1|13|few|NA
TGCAGTGCTAGAGCCGCACAGTTGGATACGCAGTATTTT
CSARAAQLDTQYF
>TRBJ1-1|TRBV7-9|13|NA|NA
TGTGCCAGCAGGTTAGAGATGAACACTGAAGCTTTCTTT
CASRLEMNTEAFF
>TRBJ2-3|TRBV20-1|14|NA|NA
TGCAGTGTTAGCCCGATAGCAGGGCACGATACGCAGTATTTT
CSVSPIAGHDTQYF
>TRBJ2-3|TRBV7-2|16|NA|NA
TGTGCCAGCAGCTCCGGAGTGAGGGGGGGCGTAGATACGCAGTATTTT
CASSSGVRGGVDTQYF
>TRBJ2-3|TRBV20-1|17|NA|TRBD1
TGCAGTGCTAGAGTGTTCCGGACAGGGCCAAGCACAGATACGCAGTATTTT
CSARVFRTGPSTDTQYF
>TRBJ2-5|TRBV6-6|14|NA|NA
TGTGCCAGCAGTTACTCGGAGAGCGGCAATGAGCAGTACTTC
CASSYSESGNEQYF
>TRBJ2-3|TRBV12-3/TRBV12-4|13|NA|NA
TGTGCCAGCAGTTGGGCCGAGGCAGATACGCAGTATTTT
CASSWAEADTQYF
>TRBJ2-7|TRBV10-3|16|NA|TRBD1
TGTGCCATCAGTGAGCCAGGACAGGGGGCCCCCTACGAGCAGTACTTC
CAISEPGQGAPYEQYF
>TRBJ2-7|TRBV6-2/TRBV6-3|12|NA|NA
TGTGCCAGCAGTTACGAGGGTTACGAGCAGTACTTC
CASSYEGYEQYF
>TRBJ2-1|TRBV24-1|11|NA|NA
TGTGCCACCGAAGGGGGTAATGAGCAGTTCTTC
CATEGGNEQFF
>TRBJ2-5|TRBV7-2|14|NA|NA
TGTGCCAGCAGCTTAGTCCCCGGGCAAGAGACCCAGTACTTC
CASSLVPGQETQYF